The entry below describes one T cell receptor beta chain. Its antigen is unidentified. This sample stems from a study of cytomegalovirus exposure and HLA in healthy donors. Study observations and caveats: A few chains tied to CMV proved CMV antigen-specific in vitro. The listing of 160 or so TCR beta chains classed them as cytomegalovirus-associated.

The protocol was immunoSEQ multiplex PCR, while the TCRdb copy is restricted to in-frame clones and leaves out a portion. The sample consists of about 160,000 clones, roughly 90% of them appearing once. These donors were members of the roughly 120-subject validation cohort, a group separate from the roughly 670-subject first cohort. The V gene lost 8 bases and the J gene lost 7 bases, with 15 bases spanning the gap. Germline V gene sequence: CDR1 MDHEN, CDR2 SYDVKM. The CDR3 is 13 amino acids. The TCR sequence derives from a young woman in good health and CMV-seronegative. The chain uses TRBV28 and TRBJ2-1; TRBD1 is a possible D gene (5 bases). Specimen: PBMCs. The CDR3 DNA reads TGTGCCAGCGGGGCAGGTACTAAGAATGAGCAGTTCTTC. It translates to CASGAGTKNEQFF.